These T cell receptor beta chains were read from a single sample in a study of T cell responses to AZD1222 COVID-19 vaccine. Data came from immunoSEQ multiplex PCR; TCRdb stores just in-frame clones and leaves some out. The sample lists roughly 120,000 clones, 91% occurring once. This material consisted of peripheral blood, taken on day 0 of AZD1222 vaccination. These receptors all stem from an adult in good health. Each CDR3 is given with its conserved first and last residue. A D gene is named only where the DNA matches it firmly. Clone sizes are given selectively: once, few, many, or a class where the clone is expanded.

TRBD2 TRBJ2-1 TRBV3-1/TRBV3-2 NA CASSHSTGTSEFF TGTGCCAGCAGCCATTCCACCGGGACTAGCGAGTTCTTC
NA TRBJ2-1 TRBV12-3/TRBV12-4 NA CASTPGGHQRAFF TGTGCCAGCACCCCCGGAGGGCACCAGCGAGCTTTCTTC
NA TRBJ1-1 TRBV6-5 NA CASSIERGNTEAFF TGTGCCAGCAGTATTGAGAGGGGGAACACTGAAGCTTTCTTT
NA TRBJ2-7 TRBV11-2 few CASSPGPLNYEQYF TGTGCCAGCAGCCCGGGACCGCTCAACTACGAGCAGTACTTC
NA TRBJ1-6 TRBV30 NA CAWTRGHNSPLHF TGTGCCTGGACCCGGGGGCACAATTCACCCCTCCACTTT
NA TRBJ2-3 TRBV5-6 NA CASSAKGRQSDTQYF TGTGCCAGCAGCGCGAAAGGGAGGCAATCCGATACGCAGTATTTT
NA TRBJ1-1 TRBV7-8 NA CASSPRHGEAFF TGTGCCAGCAGCCCCCGACACGGAGAAGCTTTCTTT
NA TRBJ1-5 TRBV4-1 NA CASSQGKGGNQPQHF TGCGCCAGCAGCCAAGGGAAAGGGGGGAATCAGCCCCAGCATTTT
NA TRBJ1-1 TRBV3-1/TRBV3-2 once CASSQEGAPEAFF TGTGCCAGCAGCCAAGAAGGGGCCCCTGAAGCTTTCTTT
NA TRBJ1-3 TRBV30 NA CALETGGNTIYF TGTGCCTTGGAAACAGGTGGAAACACCATATATTTT
TRBD2 TRBJ2-1 TRBV18 NA CATRLAGGTGNEQFF TGTGCCACCCGACTAGCGGGAGGGACCGGCAATGAGCAGTTCTTC
TRBD2 TRBJ2-1 TRBV5-4 NA CASSRPLAGGSYNEQFF TGTGCCAGCAGCCGACCACTAGCGGGAGGGTCCTACAATGAGCAGTTCTTC
NA TRBJ2-7 TRBV10-3 NA CAISDMAGSYEQYF TGTGCCATCAGTGATATGGCAGGATCCTACGAGCAGTACTTC
NA TRBJ1-1 TRBV6-5 NA CASSYTVGLTEAFF TGTGCCAGCAGTTACACGGTGGGGCTCACTGAAGCTTTCTTT
NA TRBJ2-6 TRBV5-4 NA CASSLGGRSGANVLTF TGTGCCAGCAGCTTGGGGGGTCGCTCTGGGGCCAACGTCCTGACTTTC
TRBD1 TRBJ2-1 TRBV4-3 NA CASSQGQGPYNEQFF TGCGCCAGCAGCCAAGGACAGGGTCCCTACAATGAGCAGTTCTTC
TRBD2 TRBJ2-7 TRBV5-1 NA CASSPGGSLSYEQYF TGCGCCAGCAGCCCGGGGGGTTCACTCTCCTACGAGCAGTACTTC
NA TRBJ2-7 TRBV9 few CASSVLDGVQYF TGTGCCAGCAGCGTACTCGACGGCGTGCAGTACTTC
TRBD1 TRBJ1-4 TRBV3-1/TRBV3-2 NA CASSVRTGELFF TGTGCCAGCAGCGTCCGGACAGGGGAACTGTTTTTT
NA TRBJ1-1 TRBV29-1 NA CSVVGGTVNTEAFF TGCAGCGTCGTCGGCGGGACGGTGAACACTGAAGCTTTCTTT
NA TRBJ1-1 TRBV25-1 NA CATLSRMNTEAFF TGTGCCACCTTGTCGAGGATGAACACTGAAGCTTTCTTT
TRBD2 TRBJ2-1 TRBV6-5 once CASRDGTSGNNEQFF TGTGCCAGCAGGGACGGGACTAGCGGGAACAATGAGCAGTTCTTC
NA TRBJ2-7 TRBV7-9 NA CASSGGPLNSYEQYF TGTGCCAGCAGCGGGGGACCGTTAAATTCCTACGAGCAGTACTTC
NA TRBJ1-1 TRBV19 NA CASSITRLTEAFF TGTGCCAGTAGTATAACTCGACTCACTGAAGCTTTCTTT
TRBD2 TRBJ2-2 TRBV7-3 NA CASSRLATANTGELFF TGTGCCAGCAGCCGACTAGCGACGGCGAACACCGGGGAGCTGTTTTTT
TRBD1 TRBJ2-3 TRBV5-6 NA CASSPTGFIGTQYF TGTGCCAGCAGTCCGACAGGGTTTATCGGTACGCAGTATTTT
TRBD2 TRBJ2-3 TRBV6-5 NA CASRTSGGTDTQYF TGTGCCAGCAGAACTAGCGGGGGGACAGATACGCAGTATTTT
TRBD2 TRBJ2-3 TRBV11-1 NA CASSLAPGLAGEGDTQYF TGTGCCAGCAGCTTAGCCCCGGGACTAGCGGGAGAGGGAGATACGCAGTATTTT
NA TRBJ1-6 TRBV19 few CASSPTGSGSPLHF TGTGCCAGTAGCCCGACAGGTAGTGGTTCACCCCTCCACTTT
NA TRBJ2-1 TRBV29-1 NA CSVETRDGVSYNEQFF TGCAGCGTTGAGACTCGGGACGGGGTATCCTACAATGAGCAGTTCTTC
TRBD1 TRBJ1-2 TRBV6-1 NA CASSEEGAGGYGYTF TGTGCCAGCAGTGAAGAGGGGGCCGGCGGCTATGGCTACACCTTC
TRBD2 TRBJ2-1 TRBV2 few CASRSLAGSLHNEQFF TGTGCCAGCAGATCACTAGCGGGGTCACTCCACAATGAGCAGTTCTTC
NA TRBJ2-2 TRBV5-5 NA CASSFTFTGELFF TGTGCCAGCAGCTTCACTTTCACCGGGGAGCTGTTTTTT
NA TRBJ2-3 TRBV12-3/TRBV12-4 NA CASSLSRADTQYF TGTGCCAGCAGTTTGTCTAGGGCAGATACGCAGTATTTT
NA TRBJ1-2 TRBV6-1 NA CASSEGNYGYTF TGTGCCAGCAGTGAAGGTAACTATGGCTACACCTTC
NA TRBJ1-2 TRBV4-1 NA CASSQERGPNYGYTF TGCGCCAGCAGCCAAGAACGGGGGCCTAACTATGGCTACACCTTC
NA TRBJ1-3 TRBV12-3/TRBV12-4 NA CASSLSGNTIYF TGTGCCAGCAGTTTATCCGGAAACACCATATATTTT
NA TRBJ2-1 TRBV15 NA CATSRVGRGPHNEQFF TGTGCCACCAGCAGAGTGGGTAGAGGCCCTCACAATGAGCAGTTCTTC
NA TRBJ2-1 TRBV19 NA CASSIRSGGVDNEQFF TGTGCCAGTAGTATCCGCTCAGGGGGGGTAGACAATGAGCAGTTCTTC